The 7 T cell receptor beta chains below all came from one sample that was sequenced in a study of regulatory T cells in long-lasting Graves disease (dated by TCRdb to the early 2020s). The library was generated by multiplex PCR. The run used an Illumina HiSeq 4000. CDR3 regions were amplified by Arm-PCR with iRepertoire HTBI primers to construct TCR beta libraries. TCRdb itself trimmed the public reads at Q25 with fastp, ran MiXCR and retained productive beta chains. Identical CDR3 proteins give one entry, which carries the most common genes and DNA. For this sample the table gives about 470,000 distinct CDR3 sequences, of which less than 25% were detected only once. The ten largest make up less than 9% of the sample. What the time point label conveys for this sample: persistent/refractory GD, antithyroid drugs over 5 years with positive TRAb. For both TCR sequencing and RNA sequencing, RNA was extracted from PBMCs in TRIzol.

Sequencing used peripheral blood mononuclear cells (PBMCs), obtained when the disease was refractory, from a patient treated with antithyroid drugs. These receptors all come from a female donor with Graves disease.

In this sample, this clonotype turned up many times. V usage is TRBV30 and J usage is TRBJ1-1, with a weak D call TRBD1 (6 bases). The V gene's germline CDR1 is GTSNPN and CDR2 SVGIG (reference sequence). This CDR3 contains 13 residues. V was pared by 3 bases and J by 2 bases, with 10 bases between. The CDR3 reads CAWSGQINTEAFF. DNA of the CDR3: TGTGCCTGGAGCGGACAGATAAACACTGAAGCTTTCTTT.

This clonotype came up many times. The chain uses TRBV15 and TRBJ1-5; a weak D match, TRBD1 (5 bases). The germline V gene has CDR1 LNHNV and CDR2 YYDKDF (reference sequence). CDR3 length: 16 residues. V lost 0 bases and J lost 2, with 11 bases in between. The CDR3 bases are TGTGCCACCAGCAGAGATGTAGTGGGGCGCAATCAGCCCCAGCATTTT. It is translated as CATSRDVVGRNQPQHF.

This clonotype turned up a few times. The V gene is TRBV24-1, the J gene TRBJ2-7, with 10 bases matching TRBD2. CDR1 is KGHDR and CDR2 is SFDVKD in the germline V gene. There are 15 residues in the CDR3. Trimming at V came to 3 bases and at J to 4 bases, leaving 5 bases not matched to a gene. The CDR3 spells CATSDRTSGFYEQYF. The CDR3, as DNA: TGTGCCACCAGTGATCGGACTAGCGGCTTTTACGAGCAGTACTTC.

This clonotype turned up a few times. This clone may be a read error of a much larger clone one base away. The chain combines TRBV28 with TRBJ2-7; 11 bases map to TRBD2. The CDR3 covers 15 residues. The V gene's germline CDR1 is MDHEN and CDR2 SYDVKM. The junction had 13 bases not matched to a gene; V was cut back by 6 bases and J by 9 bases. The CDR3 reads CASSVTSGSALAQYF. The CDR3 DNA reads TGTGCCAGCAGCGTAACTAGCGGGAGCGCCTTGGCGCAGTACTTC. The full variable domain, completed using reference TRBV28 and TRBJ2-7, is DVKVTQSSRYLVKRTGEKVFLECVQDMDHENMFWYRQDPGLGLRLIYFSYDVKMKEKGDIPEGYSVSREKKERFSLILESASTNQTSMYLCASSVTSGSALAQYFGPGTRLTVT.

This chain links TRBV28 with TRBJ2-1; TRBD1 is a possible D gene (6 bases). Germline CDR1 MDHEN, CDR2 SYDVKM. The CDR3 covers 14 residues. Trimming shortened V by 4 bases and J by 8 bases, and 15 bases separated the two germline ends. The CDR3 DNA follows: TGTGCCAGCAGTTCTGCGGACAGCATCGATGAGCAGTTCTTC. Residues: CASSSADSIDEQFF.

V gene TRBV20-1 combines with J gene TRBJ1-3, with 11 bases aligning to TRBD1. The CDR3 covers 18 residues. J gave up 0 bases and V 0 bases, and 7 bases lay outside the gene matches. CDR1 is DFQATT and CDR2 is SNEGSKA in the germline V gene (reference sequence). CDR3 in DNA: TGCAGTGCTAGAGATCCGTCGGGACAGGGGGTCTCTGGAAACACCATATATTTT. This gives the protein CSARDPSGQGVSGNTIYF.

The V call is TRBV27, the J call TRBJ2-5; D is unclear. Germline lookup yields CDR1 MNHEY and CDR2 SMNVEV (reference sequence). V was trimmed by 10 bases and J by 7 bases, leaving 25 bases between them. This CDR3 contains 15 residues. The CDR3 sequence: CATLPVSGLPSTQYF. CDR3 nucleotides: TGTGCCACTCTCCCTGTCTCAGGCCTCCCTTCGACCCAGTACTTC.